The 2 T cell receptor beta chains in this list originate from one sample, sequenced in a study of cytomegalovirus exposure and HLA in healthy donors (TCRdb year 2017). Receptor amplification or capture employed the immunoSEQ multiplex PCR assay. For the multiplex PCR, a mixture combining 60 forward primers for TCR Vbeta segments and 13 reverse primers for TCR Jbeta segments was used. TCRdb's version of the immuneACCESS table is confined to in-frame rearrangements and falls short of the full clone set. An unresolved V gene accounts for under half of the shortfall where checked; the remainder is of unknown origin. The sample's records list over 200,000 clones. The ten largest make up over 0.75% of the sample. The specimen was PBMCs. These receptors all stem from a woman in her 30s in good health and CMV-seropositive.

The genes are TRBV4-1 and TRBJ2-5; 7 nucleotides line up with TRBD1. In germline, CDR1 is MGHRA, CDR2 YSYEKL. The CDR3 totals 14 residues. Unmatched junction bases numbered 3, after V lost 3 bases and J lost 2 bases. The chain's CDR3 is CASSHTGQQETQYF. The CDR3, as DNA: TGCGCCAGCAGCCATACGGGACAGCAAGAGACCCAGTACTTC.

This chain links TRBV11-2 with TRBJ2-1, with 9 positions matching TRBD1. This CDR3 is built from 15 residues. Germline values: CDR1 SGHAT, CDR2 FQNNGV. Trimming cost V 6 bases and J 6 bases; bases outside gene matches: 9. DNA for the CDR3: TGTGCCAGCAGAGTACCGGGACAGGGCATCAATGAGCAGTTCTTC. Amino acid sequence: CASRVPGQGINEQFF.